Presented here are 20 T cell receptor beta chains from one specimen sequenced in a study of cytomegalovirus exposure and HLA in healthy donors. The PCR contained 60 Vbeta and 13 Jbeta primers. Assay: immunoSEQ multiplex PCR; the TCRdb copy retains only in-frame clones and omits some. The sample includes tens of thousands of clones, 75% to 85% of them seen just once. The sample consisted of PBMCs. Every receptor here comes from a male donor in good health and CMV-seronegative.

Written as DNA, the CDR3 is TGTGCCAGCAGCGTACCGGGACAGGGGTCTCTCAACACTGAAGCTTTCTTT. The encoded protein is CASSVPGQGSLNTEAFF. The genes are TRBV7-2 and TRBJ1-1; 10 nucleotides line up with TRBD1. The CDR3 sequence is 17 residues long. Germline assignment: CDR1 SGHTA and CDR2 FQGNSA. With V trimmed by 5 bases and J by 2 bases, 11 bases remained unmatched. The variable domain in full, completed from reference TRBV7-2 and TRBJ1-1, reads GAGVSQSPSNKVTEKGKDVELRCDPISGHTALYWYRQSLGQGLEFLIYFQGNSAPDKSGLPSDRFSAERTGGSVSTLTIQRTQQEDSAVYLCASSVPGQGSLNTEAFFGQGTRLTVV.

The CDR3 protein is CAWSPPGTAAYEQYF. The CDR3 coding sequence is TGTGCCTGGAGTCCGCCCGGGACAGCAGCCTACGAGCAGTACTTC. The chain has TRBV30 and TRBJ2-7, with TRBD1 matching over 7 bases. V was pared by 2 bases and J by 2 bases, with 9 bases of the junction left unmatched. The CDR3 is made up of 15 amino acids. The V gene's germline CDR1 is GTSNPN and CDR2 SVGIG (reference sequence).

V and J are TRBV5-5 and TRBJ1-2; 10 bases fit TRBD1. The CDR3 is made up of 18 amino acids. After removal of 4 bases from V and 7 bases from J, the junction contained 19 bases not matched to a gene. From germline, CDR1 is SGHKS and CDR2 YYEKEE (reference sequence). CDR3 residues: CASSLDGTGEKTLGGYTF. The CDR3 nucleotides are TGTGCCAGCAGCCTGGATGGGACAGGGGAAAAAACGCTCGGTGGCTACACCTTC.

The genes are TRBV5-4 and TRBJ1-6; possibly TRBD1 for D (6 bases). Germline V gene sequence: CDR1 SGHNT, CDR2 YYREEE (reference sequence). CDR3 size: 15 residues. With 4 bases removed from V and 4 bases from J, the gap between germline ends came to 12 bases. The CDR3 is CASSPEQGYNSPLHF. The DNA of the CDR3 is TGTGCCAGCAGCCCGGAACAGGGATATAATTCACCCCTCCACTTT.

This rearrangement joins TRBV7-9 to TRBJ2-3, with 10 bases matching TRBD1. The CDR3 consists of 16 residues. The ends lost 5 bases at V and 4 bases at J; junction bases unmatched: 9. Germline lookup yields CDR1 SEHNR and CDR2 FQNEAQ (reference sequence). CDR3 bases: TGTGCCAGCAGCCTACCGGGACAGGGGTTTGCAGATACGCAGTATTTT. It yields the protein CASSLPGQGFADTQYF.

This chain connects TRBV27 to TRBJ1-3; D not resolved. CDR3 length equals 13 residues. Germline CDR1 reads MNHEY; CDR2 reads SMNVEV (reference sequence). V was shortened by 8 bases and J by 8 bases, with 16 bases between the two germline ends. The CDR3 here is CASCSHGGDTIYF. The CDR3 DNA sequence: TGTGCCAGCTGTTCCCATGGAGGAGACACCATATATTTT.

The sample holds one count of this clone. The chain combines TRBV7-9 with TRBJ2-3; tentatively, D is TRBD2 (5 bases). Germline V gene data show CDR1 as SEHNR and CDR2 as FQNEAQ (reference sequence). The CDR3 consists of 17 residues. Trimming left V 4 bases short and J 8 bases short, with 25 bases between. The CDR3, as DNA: TGTGCCAGCAGCTCAGAGCGTGCTGGAGGCCCACGGGCTACGCAGTATTTT. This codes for CASSSERAGGPRATQYF.

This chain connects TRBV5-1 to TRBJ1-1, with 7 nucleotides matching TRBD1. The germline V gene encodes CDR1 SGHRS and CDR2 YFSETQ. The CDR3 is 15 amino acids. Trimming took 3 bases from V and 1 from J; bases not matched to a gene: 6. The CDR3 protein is CASSWAGTENTEAFF. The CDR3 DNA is TGCGCCAGCAGCTGGGCCGGGACAGAGAACACTGAAGCTTTCTTT.

CDR3: CASSGRGFTNTGELFF. DNA of the CDR3: TGTGCCAGCAGCGGAAGGGGGTTTACGAACACCGGGGAGCTGTTTTTT. This chain uses TRBV27 with TRBJ2-2, with D perhaps matching TRBD1 (6 bases). The germline gives CDR1 MNHEY, CDR2 SMNVEV (reference sequence). This CDR3 has 16 residues. V dropped 6 bases and J dropped 0 bases, with 14 bases sitting between them.

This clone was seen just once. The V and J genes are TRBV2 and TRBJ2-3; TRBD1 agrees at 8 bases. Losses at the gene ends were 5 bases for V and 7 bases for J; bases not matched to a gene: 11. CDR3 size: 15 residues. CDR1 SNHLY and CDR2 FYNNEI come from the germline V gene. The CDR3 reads CASSNNLDRAHTQYF. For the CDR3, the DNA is TGTGCCAGCAGTAACAACCTGGACAGGGCTCATACGCAGTATTTT.

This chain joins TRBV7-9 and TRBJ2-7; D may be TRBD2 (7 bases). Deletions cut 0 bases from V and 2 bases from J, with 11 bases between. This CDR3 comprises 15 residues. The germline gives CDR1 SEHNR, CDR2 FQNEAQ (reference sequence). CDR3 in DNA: TGTGCCAGCAGCTTAGCGGGGGGGCTAACCTACGAGCAGTACTTC. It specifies CASSLAGGLTYEQYF.

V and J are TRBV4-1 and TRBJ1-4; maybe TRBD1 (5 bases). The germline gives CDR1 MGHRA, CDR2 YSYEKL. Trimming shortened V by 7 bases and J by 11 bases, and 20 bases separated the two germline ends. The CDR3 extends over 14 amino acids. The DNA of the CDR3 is TGCGCCAGCACCTCTCTGGGAGGGGAGGGCAAACTGTTTTTT. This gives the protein CASTSLGGEGKLFF.

Here the CDR3 DNA reads TGCGCCAGCAGCTCCGGACAGGGAAGGAATGAGCAGTTCTTC. This gives the protein CASSSGQGRNEQFF. V usage is TRBV5-1 and J usage is TRBJ2-1; 8 bases fit TRBD1. The V gene's germline CDR1 is SGHRS and CDR2 YFSETQ. This CDR3 region has 14 residues. Unmatched junction bases numbered 6, after V lost 3 bases and J lost 7 bases.

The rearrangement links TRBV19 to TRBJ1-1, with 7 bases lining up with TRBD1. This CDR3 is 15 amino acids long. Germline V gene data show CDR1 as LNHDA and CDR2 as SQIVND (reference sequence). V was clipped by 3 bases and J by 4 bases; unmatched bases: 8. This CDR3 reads CASSMGTVRGTEAFF. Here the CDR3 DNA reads TGTGCCAGTAGTATGGGGACAGTCAGGGGCACTGAAGCTTTCTTT.

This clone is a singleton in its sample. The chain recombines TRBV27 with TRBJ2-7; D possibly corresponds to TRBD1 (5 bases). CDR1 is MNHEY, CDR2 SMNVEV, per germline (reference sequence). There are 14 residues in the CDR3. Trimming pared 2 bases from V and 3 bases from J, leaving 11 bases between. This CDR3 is CASSLGRENYEQYF. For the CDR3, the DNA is TGTGCCAGCAGTTTAGGCAGGGAAAACTACGAGCAGTACTTC.

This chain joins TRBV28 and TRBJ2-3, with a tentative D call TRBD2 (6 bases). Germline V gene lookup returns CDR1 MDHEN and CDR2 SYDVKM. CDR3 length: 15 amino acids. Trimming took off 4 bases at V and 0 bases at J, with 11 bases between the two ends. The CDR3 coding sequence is TGTGCCAGCAGTTCCGCCGGGACTAGCACAGATACGCAGTATTTT. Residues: CASSSAGTSTDTQYF.

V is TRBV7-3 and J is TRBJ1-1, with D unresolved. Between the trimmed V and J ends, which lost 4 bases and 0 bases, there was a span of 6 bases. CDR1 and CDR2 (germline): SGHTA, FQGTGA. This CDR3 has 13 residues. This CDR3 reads CASSSRLNTEAFF. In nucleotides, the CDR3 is TGTGCCAGCAGCTCTAGATTGAACACTGAAGCTTTCTTT.

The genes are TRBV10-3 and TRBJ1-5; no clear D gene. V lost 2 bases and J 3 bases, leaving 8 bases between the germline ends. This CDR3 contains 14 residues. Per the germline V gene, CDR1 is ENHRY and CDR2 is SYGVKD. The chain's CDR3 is CAISEDTDNQPQHF. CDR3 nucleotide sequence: TGTGCCATCAGTGAGGACACGGACAATCAGCCCCAGCATTTT.

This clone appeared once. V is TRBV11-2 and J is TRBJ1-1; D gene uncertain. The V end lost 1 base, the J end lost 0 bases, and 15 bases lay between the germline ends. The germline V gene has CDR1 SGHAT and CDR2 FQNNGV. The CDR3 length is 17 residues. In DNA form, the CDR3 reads TGTGCCAGCAGCTTAGCCGAGCAGGAACCGATGAACACTGAAGCTTTCTTT. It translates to CASSLAEQEPMNTEAFF.

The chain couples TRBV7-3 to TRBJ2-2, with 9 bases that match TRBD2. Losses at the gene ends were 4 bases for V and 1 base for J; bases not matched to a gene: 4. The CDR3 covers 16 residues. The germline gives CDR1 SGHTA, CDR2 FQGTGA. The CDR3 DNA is TGTGCCAGCAGCTGGGTAGCGGGGGTGAACACCGGGGAGCTGTTTTTT. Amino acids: CASSWVAGVNTGELFF.